This T cell receptor (beta chain) was identified in a study of CD8 T cells in Susac syndrome (dated by TCRdb to the late 2010s). For context, the study as a whole: Of the Susac syndrome patients who were sequenced, roughly six had clinically active disease and roughly eight were in clinical remission. Whether CD8+ T cell activation and differentiation in Susac syndrome was antigen driven was tested using repertoire sequencing. Susac syndrome patients were therapy-naive, on corticosteroids (some also receiving IVIg), or on IVIg alone at blood withdrawal.

Peripheral blood CD8+ and CD4+ T cells from healthy donors, Susac syndrome patients and multiple sclerosis patients were profiled by high-throughput TCR beta sequencing. Susac syndrome patients met recently defined diagnostic criteria for definite or probable disease. Bulk CD8+ and CD4+ T cells were purified by magnetic negative isolation, while CD8+ TEMRA cells were enriched using FACS. Blood was drawn into EDTA tubes, processed within 24 hours, and PBMCs were isolated by density gradient centrifugation. PBMCs destined for TCR sequencing were cryopreserved in liquid nitrogen and later thawed in a 37 °C water bath. The sorted or isolated CD4+, CD8+ and CD8+ TEMRA cells reached a purity of at least 90%. A word on this clonotype: The specificity of this receptor is unknown. Base qualities are not provided; no much larger clone lies one nucleotide away.

RNA was extracted using the RNeasy kit, and roughly 0.5 to 1 ug of the RNA was reverse transcribed with random hexamers. The immunoSEQ multiplex PCR assay, covering 54 Vbeta and 13 Jbeta segments, was used to amplify TCR beta CDR3 regions. PCR amplification bias was corrected by using a synthetic template baseline for primer optimization and computational correction. The original pipeline was this. Reads were annotated to V, D and J genes per IMGT and analyzed with immunoSEQ Analyzer, keeping only productive sequences. To calculate clonality, Shannon entropy was normalized by log2 of the number of productive unique sequences and then subtracted from one. For each patient and control, public and private clones were evaluated within the 100 most prevalent clones. Clones were defined as Susac-specific when absent from the healthy and MS cohorts, from fewer than 1,200 published viral clones and from other ImmuneACCESS disease sequences. TCRdb itself trimmed the public reads at Q25 with fastp, ran MiXCR and retained productive beta chains. Rows matching on CDR3 protein sequence are summarized as one entry with the most common DNA and genes. TCRdb assigned the V and J calls; the authors' analysis was not used. In this sample the table shows 150,000 to 190,000 distinct CDR3 sequences, roughly 95% of which occur a single time. The ten largest account for about 0.17% of the sample.

From a lookup of the germline V gene, CDR1 and CDR2 are LGHNA and YSLEER. V lost 0 bases and J lost 4 bases; the stretch between them is 7 bases long. The CDR3 starts with the cysteine, ends with the phenylalanine, and has 14 residues. Only the CDR3 DNA is retained, 42 bases long and in frame from the first base. Overall results and qualifications from the work: The TCR sequencing and HLA analysis was acknowledged to have included a relatively small number of individuals. In patients with Susac syndrome, the CD4+ T cell repertoire showed no detectable clonal expansion.

The chain employs TRBV4-3 and TRBJ2-4; the D gene cannot be resolved reliably. The sequenced sample was CD4+ T cells from PBMCs. The clonotype was recovered from a human donor with Susac syndrome. This receptor has the CDR3 CASSQEFPKNIQYF. The nucleotides read TGCGCCAGCAGCCAAGAGTTTCCTAAAAACATTCAGTACTTC.